This T cell receptor (beta chain) was captured in a study of blood T cells in healthy people across ages. For this clonotype: No antigen is known for it.

Germline assignment: CDR1 SGHTA and CDR2 FQGTGA. With 5 bases removed from V and 7 bases from J, the gap between germline ends came to 11 bases. This CDR3 spans 13 amino acids. Then a second PCR, running about 7 to 11 cycles, was carried out with a sample-barcoded 5' primer and a J-beta primer mix. TCRdb passed the 5' RACE reads through MiXCR, listing each CDR3 protein once. Among around 800,000 distinct CDR3 sequences listed, about 45% were seen once. Study-wide points: Naive T cell percentage showed a strong correlation with TCR beta diversity.

The sequence was obtained from an elderly man in good health. The rearrangement joins TRBV7-3 to TRBJ2-2; a weak D match, TRBD2 (6 bases). The material sequenced was blood. CDR3 residues: CASSDGGDGELFF. CDR3 bases: TGTGCCAGCAGCGACGGGGGAGACGGGGAGCTGTTTTTT. The full variable domain, its missing parts supplied by reference TRBV7-3 and TRBJ2-2, is GAGVSQTPSNKVTEKGKYVELRCDPISGHTALYWYRQSLGQGPEFLIYFQGTGAADDSGLPNDRFFAVRPEGSVSTLKIQRTERGDSAVYLCASSDGGDGELFFGEGSRLTVL.